A selection of T cell receptor beta chains follows, all from one sample in a study of T cell responses to AZD1222 COVID-19 vaccine. Assay used: immunoSEQ multiplex PCR; TCRdb lists only in-frame clones, some missing. This table has some 150,000 clones, more than 70% appearing once. The sequenced sample was peripheral blood, obtained on day 0 of AZD1222 vaccination. The source is an adult in good health. The CDR3 runs from the conserved cysteine through the conserved F or W. Each record gives: clone size, J gene, V gene, D gene, CDR3 protein, CDR3 DNA. The D gene is left open where the match is weak. Clone size is not always given. Where it is, it says once, few, many or a class for expanded clones.

size: -; J: TRBJ2-3; V: TRBV19; D: TRBD2; CDR3: CASSSGTSGGSADTQYF; DNA: TGTGCCAGTAGTTCGGGGACTAGCGGGGGCTCGGCAGATACGCAGTATTTT
size: few; J: TRBJ2-7; V: TRBV27; D: -; CDR3: CASSLRQGGGEQYF; DNA: TGTGCCAGCAGTTTACGGCAGGGTGGGGGAGAGCAGTACTTC
size: -; J: TRBJ1-5; V: TRBV6-5; D: -; CDR3: CASSPGGSTNQPQHF; DNA: TGTGCCAGCAGTCCCGGGGGCAGTACAAATCAGCCCCAGCATTTT
size: -; J: TRBJ2-2; V: TRBV5-6; D: TRBD2; CDR3: CASNLAGGMNTGELFF; DNA: TGTGCCAGCAACCTAGCGGGGGGAATGAACACCGGGGAGCTGTTTTTT
size: -; J: TRBJ1-6; V: TRBV10-2; D: -; CDR3: CASSIQGDNSPLHF; DNA: TGCGCCAGCAGTATCCAGGGTGACAATTCACCCCTCCACTTT
size: -; J: TRBJ1-3; V: TRBV18; D: -; CDR3: CASSPKGPGDSGNTIYF; DNA: TGTGCCAGCTCACCAAAGGGTCCGGGGGACTCTGGAAACACCATATATTTT
size: -; J: TRBJ1-5; V: TRBV7-2; D: TRBD1; CDR3: CASSLGTRQGLLNQPQHF; DNA: TGTGCCAGCAGCTTAGGCACTCGACAGGGGTTACTCAATCAGCCCCAGCATTTT
size: -; J: TRBJ1-2; V: TRBV29-1; D: -; CDR3: CSVHTTVIYGYTF; DNA: TGCAGCGTTCACACTACAGTGATCTATGGCTACACCTTC
size: -; J: TRBJ1-3; V: TRBV4-1; D: TRBD1; CDR3: CASSQVGIGQGSNGESGNTIYF; DNA: TGCGCCAGCAGCCAAGTAGGCATTGGACAGGGGTCAAACGGGGAATCTGGAAACACCATATATTTT
size: -; J: TRBJ2-7; V: TRBV30; D: TRBD1; CDR3: CAWSRDRAGEQYF; DNA: TGTGCCTGGAGTAGGGACAGGGCGGGAGAGCAGTACTTC
size: few; J: TRBJ1-5; V: TRBV7-6; D: -; CDR3: CASSRMSGGNQPQHF; DNA: TGTGCCAGCAGCCGAATGTCGGGGGGCAATCAGCCCCAGCATTTT
size: -; J: TRBJ1-2; V: TRBV4-2; D: -; CDR3: CASSQTEREIYGYTF; DNA: TGTGCCAGCAGCCAGACGGAGAGGGAAATCTATGGCTACACCTTC
size: -; J: TRBJ2-7; V: TRBV2; D: -; CDR3: CARSGRLAYEQYF; DNA: TGTGCCAGGAGTGGCAGGTTGGCCTACGAGCAGTACTTC
size: -; J: TRBJ2-3; V: TRBV7-2; D: -; CDR3: CASSPWGRGSTDTQYF; DNA: TGTGCCAGCAGCCCCTGGGGACGGGGGAGCACAGATACGCAGTATTTT
size: -; J: TRBJ2-1; V: TRBV7-8; D: TRBD2; CDR3: CASSLGAGGAYNEQFF; DNA: TGTGCCAGCAGCTTAGGTGCGGGGGGGGCCTACAATGAGCAGTTCTTC
size: once; J: TRBJ2-5; V: TRBV6-6; D: -; CDR3: CASSPRTEETQYF; DNA: TGTGCCAGCTCGCCCCGGACGGAAGAGACCCAGTACTTC
size: -; J: TRBJ1-1; V: TRBV14; D: -; CDR3: CASSQDSGGSTEAFF; DNA: TGTGCCAGCAGCCAAGATTCTGGAGGGTCCACTGAAGCTTTCTTT
size: -; J: TRBJ1-2; V: TRBV6-6; D: TRBD1; CDR3: CAGTGGYYGYTF; DNA: TGTGCCGGAACAGGGGGGTACTATGGCTACACCTTC
size: -; J: TRBJ1-2; V: TRBV5-8; D: -; CDR3: CASSLSGGPYGYTF; DNA: TGTGCCAGCAGCTTGTCAGGCGGACCCTATGGCTACACCTTC
size: -; J: TRBJ1-5; V: TRBV19; D: -; CDR3: CASRASRDSNQPQHF; DNA: TGTGCCAGTAGGGCCAGCCGGGATAGCAATCAGCCCCAGCATTTT
size: -; J: TRBJ2-3; V: TRBV5-6; D: TRBD2; CDR3: CASSSWTSGLTDTQYF; DNA: TGTGCCAGCAGCTCCTGGACTAGCGGCCTTACAGATACGCAGTATTTT
size: -; J: TRBJ1-5; V: TRBV18; D: -; CDR3: CASSPAGDQPQHF; DNA: TGTGCCAGCTCACCTGCAGGGGACCAGCCCCAGCATTTT
size: -; J: TRBJ2-5; V: TRBV20-1; D: -; CDR3: CSARDSETQYF; DNA: TGCAGTGCTAGAGATTCAGAGACCCAGTACTTC
size: -; J: TRBJ2-7; V: TRBV9; D: TRBD2; CDR3: CASSVGLAGGDIYEQYF; DNA: TGTGCCAGCAGCGTTGGACTAGCGGGGGGTGATATCTACGAGCAGTACTTC
size: -; J: TRBJ1-3; V: TRBV19; D: -; CDR3: CASRKGPPGVGGNTIYF; DNA: TGTGCCAGTCGAAAGGGACCTCCAGGAGTGGGAGGAAACACCATATATTTT
size: -; J: TRBJ2-1; V: TRBV4-2; D: TRBD2; CDR3: CASSRTSGGDNEQFF; DNA: TGTGCCAGCAGCCGGACTAGCGGGGGCGACAATGAGCAGTTCTTC
size: few; J: TRBJ1-2; V: TRBV5-1; D: TRBD1; CDR3: CASSLQGQVNYGYTF; DNA: TGCGCCAGCAGCTTGCAAGGACAGGTTAACTATGGCTACACCTTC
size: -; J: TRBJ2-1; V: TRBV5-4; D: TRBD1; CDR3: CASSFGQGSYNEQFF; DNA: TGTGCCAGCAGTTTCGGACAGGGATCCTACAATGAGCAGTTCTTC
size: -; J: TRBJ2-7; V: TRBV4-2; D: -; CDR3: CASSQGSSYEQYF; DNA: TGTGCCAGCAGCCAAGGTTCTTCGTACGAGCAGTACTTC
size: -; J: TRBJ1-5; V: TRBV6-2/TRBV6-3; D: -; CDR3: CASSYRDGNQPQHF; DNA: TGTGCCAGCAGTTACCGGGACGGCAATCAGCCCCAGCATTTT
size: -; J: TRBJ1-1; V: TRBV19; D: -; CDR3: CASSIALARGGRRTEAFF; DNA: TGTGCCAGTAGTATAGCCCTTGCCCGGGGGGGAAGGAGGACTGAAGCTTTCTTT
size: once; J: TRBJ1-2; V: TRBV6-5; D: -; CDR3: CASKGNYGYTF; DNA: TGTGCCAGCAAGGGTAACTATGGCTACACCTTC
size: -; J: TRBJ1-2; V: TRBV19; D: TRBD1; CDR3: CASSISRGTGNYGYTF; DNA: TGTGCCAGTAGTATATCTCGAGGGACAGGTAACTATGGCTACACCTTC
size: -; J: TRBJ1-1; V: TRBV5-6; D: -; CDR3: CASSLGPGKDGAFF; DNA: TGTGCCAGCAGCCTTGGCCCAGGGAAGGACGGAGCTTTCTTT
size: -; J: TRBJ1-2; V: TRBV7-2; D: -; CDR3: CASSPHLGGAGYGYTF; DNA: TGTGCCAGCAGCCCCCACTTGGGGGGCGCCGGGTATGGCTACACCTTC
size: -; J: TRBJ2-3; V: TRBV11-1; D: -; CDR3: CASSLEGVSTDTQYF; DNA: TGTGCCAGCAGCTTAGAAGGAGTCAGCACAGATACGCAGTATTTT
size: -; J: TRBJ1-4; V: TRBV27; D: TRBD1; CDR3: CASSTHRGTNEKLFF; DNA: TGTGCCAGCAGCACCCACAGGGGGACTAATGAAAAACTGTTTTTT
size: -; J: TRBJ1-1; V: TRBV19; D: -; CDR3: CASRQNTEAFF; DNA: TGTGCCAGTAGACAGAACACTGAAGCTTTCTTT
size: -; J: TRBJ1-2; V: TRBV5-1; D: -; CDR3: CASRPGGSNYGYTF; DNA: TGCGCCAGCAGACCTGGGGGGTCCAACTATGGCTACACCTTC
size: -; J: TRBJ1-2; V: TRBV7-2; D: -; CDR3: CASSLRGANDGYTF; DNA: TGTGCCAGCAGCTTACGGGGGGCAAACGATGGCTACACCTTC
size: -; J: TRBJ1-2; V: TRBV10-3; D: -; CDR3: CAIRDGTLNRGRYTF; DNA: TGTGCCATCAGAGACGGGACACTGAATAGAGGACGCTACACCTTC
size: -; J: TRBJ2-7; V: TRBV28; D: -; CDR3: CASSLESALGTYEQYF; DNA: TGTGCCAGCAGTTTAGAGTCGGCGTTAGGGACCTACGAGCAGTACTTC
size: -; J: TRBJ2-3; V: TRBV19; D: TRBD1; CDR3: CASSPGQGTLGVTDTQYF; DNA: TGTGCCAGTAGTCCGGGACAGGGGACGCTTGGAGTCACAGATACGCAGTATTTT
size: -; J: TRBJ1-2; V: TRBV19; D: TRBD1; CDR3: CASSLAGDRVWYGYTF; DNA: TGTGCCAGTAGCCTTGCAGGGGACAGGGTCTGGTATGGCTACACCTTC
size: few; J: TRBJ1-2; V: TRBV11-2; D: -; CDR3: CASSLENYGYTF; DNA: TGTGCCAGCAGCTTAGAGAACTATGGCTACACCTTC
size: -; J: TRBJ1-6; V: TRBV5-8; D: -; CDR3: CASSLAQPQNSPLHF; DNA: TGTGCCAGCAGCTTGGCGCAGCCTCAGAATTCACCCCTCCACTTT
size: -; J: TRBJ1-1; V: TRBV6-6; D: -; CDR3: CATKEGPNTEAFF; DNA: TGTGCCACCAAGGAGGGGCCGAACACTGAAGCTTTCTTT
size: -; J: TRBJ1-5; V: TRBV28; D: -; CDR3: CASRATRQYNQPQHF; DNA: TGTGCCAGTAGGGCCACCCGACAATACAATCAGCCCCAGCATTTT
size: -; J: TRBJ1-2; V: TRBV18; D: -; CDR3: CASSPPSPGNYGYTF; DNA: TGTGCCAGCTCACCACCATCGCCGGGGAACTATGGCTACACCTTC
size: -; J: TRBJ2-1; V: TRBV6-5; D: TRBD1; CDR3: CASRSGTGEYNEQFF; DNA: TGTGCCAGCAGGTCCGGGACAGGGGAATACAATGAGCAGTTCTTC
size: -; J: TRBJ2-3; V: TRBV29-1; D: -; CDR3: CSVLRADTDTQYF; DNA: TGCAGCGTGCTTCGAGCGGACACAGATACGCAGTATTTT
size: -; J: TRBJ2-1; V: TRBV7-7; D: TRBD2; CDR3: CASSRELAGGIYGGPREQFF; DNA: TGTGCTAGCAGCCGCGAACTAGCGGGGGGAATATACGGGGGACCACGTGAGCAGTTCTTC
size: -; J: TRBJ1-1; V: TRBV2; D: -; CDR3: CASRTPGGRVTEAFF; DNA: TGTGCCAGCAGGACCCCCGGGGGGCGGGTCACTGAAGCTTTCTTT
size: -; J: TRBJ2-1; V: TRBV7-8; D: TRBD1; CDR3: CASSVTTGGSNYNEQFF; DNA: TGTGCCAGCAGCGTTACCACAGGGGGTTCGAATTACAATGAGCAGTTCTTC
size: -; J: TRBJ1-5; V: TRBV19; D: -; CDR3: CASSIDPTDFRGPQHF; DNA: TGTGCCAGTAGTATAGACCCGACGGACTTCCGAGGGCCCCAGCATTTT